Here is one TCR beta chain with its context. Its antigen is currently unknown. A much bigger clone sits one base away, suggesting this may be a read error. Tregs were sorted as CD4+CD25+CD127-/low cells. Semi-nested PCR with Nested Universal Primer A followed constant-region reverse priming of full-length variable regions. TCRdb re-analysed the 5' RACE reads in MiXCR, keeping a single row per CDR3 protein. The data show approximately 40,000 distinct CDR3 sequences, with under 25% seen just once and 4% held by the top ten. Trimming took 4 bases from V and 8 from J; bases not matched to a gene: 11. The CDR3 covers 15 residues. In germline, CDR1 is SGHRS, CDR2 YFSETQ. Study observations and caveats: Tumor-infiltrating Treg TCR alpha and beta sequences overlapped most with tumor naive CD4+ T cells, then blood naive.

This receptor was obtained from a female donor with breast cancer. The sample comprised Tregs sorted from blood. The rearrangement links TRBV5-1 to TRBJ2-1; the match to TRBD2 covers 8 bases. The CDR3 DNA reads TGCGCCAGCAGCCCCAGGACTAGCTCGAAGGATGAGCAGTTCTTC. Protein: CASSPRTSSKDEQFF.